The rows below give T cell receptor beta chains drawn from one sample of a study of T cells in localized non-small cell lung cancer. Profiled with immunoSEQ multiplex PCR; TCRdb holds only in-frame clones, not every one. The data show 60,000 or so clones, 81% seen once. The specimen was PBMCs, collected before any cancer treatment. Receptors were obtained from a man between 40 and 75 years old with stage II lung adenocarcinoma. CDR3s include the opening cysteine and the closing phenylalanine or tryptophan. A D gene is named only where the DNA matches it firmly. Only some rows state a clone size, as once, few, many or a class for expanded clones.

D	V	size	J	DNA	CDR3
NA	TRBV28	NA	TRBJ1-1	TGTGCCAGCAGTTTATATAGGAGAGCTTTCTTT	CASSLYRRAFF
TRBD1	TRBV4-1	few	TRBJ2-1	TGCGCCAGCAGCACGGGACAGGGTCGTGGCAATGAGCAGTTCTTC	CASSTGQGRGNEQFF
NA	TRBV27	NA	TRBJ2-5	TGTGCCAGCGCACAAGAGACCCAGTACTTC	CASAQETQYF
TRBD1	TRBV2	NA	TRBJ2-7	TGTGCCACTGGGACAGCCGGCTCCTACGAGCAGTACTTC	CATGTAGSYEQYF
NA	TRBV11-2	few	TRBJ2-6	TGTGCCAGCAGCTTTCACCAGGGTACTGGGGCCAACGTCCTGACTTTC	CASSFHQGTGANVLTF
TRBD1	TRBV7-2	NA	TRBJ2-3	TGTGCCAGCAGCCCTAGGACAGGTCGATCGGATACGCAGTATTTT	CASSPRTGRSDTQYF
NA	TRBV10-3	NA	TRBJ2-1	TGTGCCATCAGGAACCCGGGAGTCCACAATGAGCAGTTCTTC	CAIRNPGVHNEQFF
NA	TRBV9	NA	TRBJ2-7	TGTGCCAGCAGCGTAGCTCCGAAGGACAGCTACGAGCAGTACTTC	CASSVAPKDSYEQYF
NA	TRBV29-1	NA	TRBJ2-3	TGCAGCGTTAGGGATGATACGCAGTATTTT	CSVRDDTQYF
NA	TRBV30	NA	TRBJ2-2	TGTGCCTGGAGCGGGAGTGGGGTCGGGGAGCTGTTTTTT	CAWSGSGVGELFF
NA	TRBV30	once	TRBJ2-4	TGTGCCTGGAGTGTAGCAGCTATACTAGCCAAAAACATTCAGTACTTC	CAWSVAAILAKNIQYF
NA	TRBV18	NA	TRBJ2-6	TGTGCCAGCTCACCACGGTCGGGGAACTCTGGGGCCAACGTCCTGACTTTC	CASSPRSGNSGANVLTF
NA	TRBV12-5	NA	TRBJ1-1	TGTGCTAGTGGGGACATGGCCGGGAAAGCTTTCTTT	CASGDMAGKAFF
NA	TRBV10-3	NA	TRBJ1-5	TGTGCCATCAGTGGGGGCCCCATCTATAGCAATCAGCCCCAGCATTTT	CAISGGPIYSNQPQHF
TRBD1	TRBV7-9	once	TRBJ1-2	TGTGCCAGCAGCCGGGACAGGGCCCCCAGAAGCTATGGCTACACCTTC	CASSRDRAPRSYGYTF
NA	TRBV7-3	NA	TRBJ2-1	TGTGCCAGCAGCTTAACCATGACTCAGAATGAGCAGTTCTTC	CASSLTMTQNEQFF
NA	TRBV7-3	NA	TRBJ2-1	TGTGCCAGCAGCTCGGGACCAAACAATGAGCAGTTCTTC	CASSSGPNNEQFF
TRBD2	TRBV6-1	NA	TRBJ2-3	TGTGCCAGCAAGCGGCTAGCGGCTATGGATACGCAGTATTTT	CASKRLAAMDTQYF
NA	TRBV10-3	NA	TRBJ2-1	TGTGCCATCAGTGCCCTAGCAAATGAGCAGTTCTTC	CAISALANEQFF
NA	TRBV6-1	NA	TRBJ1-1	TGTGCCAGCGGTAAACAGGGCGTATCTGCTGAAGCTTTCTTT	CASGKQGVSAEAFF
NA	TRBV7-7	NA	TRBJ2-1	TGTGCTAGCAGCCACCCTCAAGGTGAGCAGTTCTTC	CASSHPQGEQFF
NA	TRBV4-1	once	TRBJ1-5	TGCGCCAGCAGCCAAGCGATAAGGGGGCAGCCCCAGCATTTT	CASSQAIRGQPQHF
TRBD1	TRBV9	medium-sized	TRBJ1-2	TGTGCCAGCAGCGTAGATCAAGGGGGCCATAACTATGGCTACACCTTC	CASSVDQGGHNYGYTF
TRBD1	TRBV7-8	once	TRBJ2-7	TGTGCCAGCAGCCGATCCGGGACAGGGGGCTCCTACGAGCAGTACTTC	CASSRSGTGGSYEQYF
NA	TRBV27	NA	TRBJ1-2	TGTGCCAGCAGTTTAGAGGGGAGCTATGGCTACACCTTC	CASSLEGSYGYTF
NA	TRBV19	few	TRBJ1-5	TGTGCCAGTAGTTCCGGGACGTACGGGGTGATTCAGCCCCAGCATTTT	CASSSGTYGVIQPQHF
TRBD2	TRBV4-3	NA	TRBJ2-1	TGCGCCAGCAGCCAAGAGTCCTCCGGGAGGGTCTGGAATGAGCAGTTCTTC	CASSQESSGRVWNEQFF
NA	TRBV5-1	NA	TRBJ2-5	TGCGCCAGCAGCGGAGGTCTAGCTGAACAAGAGACCCAGTACTTC	CASSGGLAEQETQYF
TRBD1	TRBV4-3	NA	TRBJ2-7	TGCGCCAGCAGCCAAACCGGGACAGTCTACGAGCAGTACTTC	CASSQTGTVYEQYF
NA	TRBV7-2	NA	TRBJ1-3	TGTGCCAGCAGCTTTAGAACGGGGAGCTCTGGAAACACCATATATTTT	CASSFRTGSSGNTIYF
NA	TRBV4-1	NA	TRBJ2-2	TGCGCCAGCAGCCCCACGGGGGGCGAGTACGGCGGGGAGCTGTTTTTT	CASSPTGGEYGGELFF
NA	TRBV29-1	NA	TRBJ2-7	TGCAGCGTTGTATTAGGGGGCTACGAGCAGTACTTC	CSVVLGGYEQYF
NA	TRBV6-1	once	TRBJ1-4	TGTGCCAGCAGCGCTCAGGGAGGGGAAAAACTGTTTTTT	CASSAQGGEKLFF
TRBD2	TRBV7-6	NA	TRBJ2-1	TGTGCCAGCAGCTTCCTAGCGGGAACCTCCTACAATGAGCAGTTCTTC	CASSFLAGTSYNEQFF
TRBD1	TRBV9	NA	TRBJ2-7	TGTGCCAGCAGCGTAGCCGGGACAGGGGAGCTCTACGAGCAGTACTTC	CASSVAGTGELYEQYF
TRBD2	TRBV10-3	NA	TRBJ2-5	TGTGCCATCAGTGACGTGAGAGGACTAGCGGGAGGGCCCCCAGAGACCCAGTACTTC	CAISDVRGLAGGPPETQYF
NA	TRBV6-1	NA	TRBJ1-2	TGTGCCAGCAGTGATGGACCCGGGCCAGCCTATGGCTACACCTTC	CASSDGPGPAYGYTF
NA	TRBV9	NA	TRBJ1-1	TGTGCCAGCAGCGTAGCGGACAGGAACACTGAAGCTTTCTTT	CASSVADRNTEAFF
NA	TRBV5-1	NA	TRBJ2-3	TGCGCCAGCAGCTTGGACTGGGGGAGGAGGTCAGATACGCAGTATTTT	CASSLDWGRRSDTQYF
TRBD2	TRBV10-3	NA	TRBJ2-2	TGTGCCTCCGCAGGGCGGGAGGGACCCGGGGAGCTGTTTTTT	CASAGREGPGELFF
NA	TRBV5-6	NA	TRBJ2-2	TGTGCCAGCAGTTCTGCAGGGTCGGAGACCGGGGAGCTGTTTTTT	CASSSAGSETGELFF
TRBD1	TRBV2	NA	TRBJ1-4	TGTGCCAGCAGTCGGACAGGGAAGGCTAATGAAAAACTGTTTTTT	CASSRTGKANEKLFF
NA	TRBV27	few	TRBJ1-5	TGTGCCAGCAGTTTAAGGGTTACCGATCAGCCCCAGCATTTT	CASSLRVTDQPQHF
TRBD2	TRBV7-2	once	TRBJ2-1	TGTGCCAGCAGCTTAGCTTCTAGCGGGAGTTACTACAATGAGCAGTTCTTC	CASSLASSGSYYNEQFF
NA	TRBV10-3	NA	TRBJ1-1	TGTGCCATCAGTCCCGGGGCCTTAACGGGCACTGAAGCTTTCTTT	CAISPGALTGTEAFF
NA	TRBV30	NA	TRBJ2-1	TGTGCCTGGAGTGTTGGATTGCGTATTTTATCTTACAGCACTAACTACAATGAGCAGTTCTTC	CAWSVGLRILSYSTNYNEQFF
NA	TRBV19	medium-sized	TRBJ2-7	TGTGCCAGTGGTCCACAGGACCCATCCTACGAGCAGTACTTC	CASGPQDPSYEQYF
NA	TRBV7-9	NA	TRBJ2-1	TGTGCCAGCAGCCAACCGGGAGCGAACAATGAGCAGTTCTTC	CASSQPGANNEQFF
TRBD2	TRBV7-8	NA	TRBJ2-3	TGTGCCAGCACCCCTGCGGGAGATACAGATACGCAGTATTTT	CASTPAGDTDTQYF
NA	TRBV10-1	NA	TRBJ2-7	TGCGCCAGCAGTTTTCACAGGGCCGCGGGTGACGAGCAGTACTTC	CASSFHRAAGDEQYF
NA	TRBV6-5	once	TRBJ1-1	TGTGCCAGCAGTTACTCGAGGAAGAGCACTGAAGCTTTCTTT	CASSYSRKSTEAFF
NA	TRBV6-1	NA	TRBJ1-3	TGTGCCAGCAGTGAGGGCACAGCTTTCTCTGGAAACACCATATATTTT	CASSEGTAFSGNTIYF
NA	TRBV18	NA	TRBJ1-2	TGTGCCAGCTCACCACGTGCAGGGAACAGTCCCTCCTATGGCTACACCTTC	CASSPRAGNSPSYGYTF
NA	TRBV2	NA	TRBJ2-5	TGTGCCAGCAGTGTGACACAGCAAGAGACCCAGTACTTC	CASSVTQQETQYF
TRBD1	TRBV7-2	NA	TRBJ2-2	TGTGCCAGCAGCTTAAGGGTTACAGGGGGCACCGGGGAGCTGTTTTTT	CASSLRVTGGTGELFF